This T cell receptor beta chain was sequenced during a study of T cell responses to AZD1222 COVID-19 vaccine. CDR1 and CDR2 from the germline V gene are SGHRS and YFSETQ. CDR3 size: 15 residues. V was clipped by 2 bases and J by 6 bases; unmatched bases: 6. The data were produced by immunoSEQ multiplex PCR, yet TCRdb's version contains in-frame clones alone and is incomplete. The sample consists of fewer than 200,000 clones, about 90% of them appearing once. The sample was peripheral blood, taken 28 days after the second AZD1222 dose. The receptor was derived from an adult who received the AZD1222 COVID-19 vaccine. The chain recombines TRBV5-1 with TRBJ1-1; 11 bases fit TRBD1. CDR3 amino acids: CASSFFGQGAAEAFF. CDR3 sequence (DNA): TGCGCCAGCAGCTTTTTTGGACAGGGGGCCGCTGAAGCTTTCTTT. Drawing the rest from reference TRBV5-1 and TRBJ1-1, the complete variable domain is KAGVTQTPRYLIKTRGQQVTLSCSPISGHRSVSWYQQTPGQGLQFLFEYFSETQRNKGNFPGRFSGRQFSNSRSEMNVSTLELGDSALYLCASSFFGQGAAEAFFGQGTRLTVV.